These 29 T cell receptor beta chains were sequenced from one sample in a study of blood T cells in healthy people across ages. A sample-barcoded 5' primer and a J-beta primer mix were used in a second PCR of roughly 6 to 11 cycles. TCRdb reprocessed the 5' RACE reads with MiXCR, giving one entry per CDR3 protein. The sample holds over a million distinct CDR3 sequences, about 45% seen once. Sequenced material: blood. The receptor source for this set is a woman aged 18-29 years in good health.

This clonotype was counted only a few times. The rearrangement links TRBV6-2 or TRBV6-3 to TRBJ2-5; the D gene is possibly TRBD1 (5 bases). The CDR3 contains 16 residues. Between the trimmed V and J ends, which lost 5 bases and 11 bases, there was a span of 27 bases. From germline, CDR1 is MNHEY and CDR2 SVGEGT. CDR3 DNA sequence: TGTGCCAGCAGTGTTCTGACAGCTACCCCCTTCGGAGAGCAGTACTTC. It is translated as CASSVLTATPFGEQYF.

The chain joins TRBV25-1 to TRBJ2-3; 9 bases fit TRBD2. Germline CDR1 is MGHDK and CDR2 is SYGVNS. CDR3 length equals 16 residues. V shed 1 base and J 9 bases; nucleotides not matched to a gene: 11. Here the CDR3 reads CASSEFPGTSPATQYF. DNA for the CDR3: TGTGCCAGCAGTGAATTCCCCGGGACTAGCCCTGCCACGCAGTATTTT. The full variable domain, in which reference TRBV25-1 and TRBJ2-3 provide the parts outside the CDR3, is EADIYQTPRYLVIGTGKKITLECSQTMGHDKMYWYQQDPGMELHLIHYSYGVNSTEKGDLSSESTVSRIRTEHFPLTLESARPSHTSQYLCASSEFPGTSPATQYFGPGTRLTVL.

A few counts support this clonotype. The CDR3 sequence: CASSLGGGQFF. The DNA for the CDR3 is TGTGCCAGCAGCTTAGGTGGGGGGCAGTTCTTC. The chain is built from TRBV7-2 and TRBJ2-1, with D perhaps given as TRBD1 or TRBD2 (5 bases each). Germline CDR1 is SGHTA and CDR2 is FQGNSA. The germline V and J ends were trimmed by 1 base and 12 bases, with 7 bases remaining between them. The CDR3 has 11 residues. The full variable domain, rest sourced from reference TRBV7-2 and TRBJ2-1, is GAGVSQSPSNKVTEKGKDVELRCDPISGHTALYWYRQSLGQGLEFLIYFQGNSAPDKSGLPSDRFSAERTGGSVSTLTIQRTQQEDSAVYLCASSLGGGQFFGPGTRLTVL.

This sequence joins TRBV30 and TRBJ1-1; tentatively, D is TRBD1 (6 bases). CDR3 length: 12 residues. V shed 8 bases and J shed 8 bases, with 18 bases lying between them. The germline gives CDR1 GTSNPN, CDR2 SVGIG (reference sequence). Here the CDR3 reads CAGEDGGAEAFF. CDR3 in DNA: TGTGCCGGGGAAGACGGGGGGGCGGAAGCTTTCTTT.

V usage is TRBV25-1 and J usage is TRBJ2-5; D gene uncertain. Germline-derived CDR1 and CDR2 are MGHDK and SYGVNS. Trimming took 0 bases from V and 2 from J, leaving 7 bases between them. CDR3 length: 14 amino acids. The CDR3 DNA follows: TGTGCCAGCAGTGAATATGGCGGACAAGAGACCCAGTACTTC. Amino acids: CASSEYGGQETQYF.

The V call is TRBV12-3 or TRBV12-4, the J call TRBJ2-1, with 9 bases that match TRBD1. With V trimmed by 5 bases and J by 5 bases, 10 bases remained unmatched. The CDR3 has 16 residues. CDR3 bases: TGTGCCAGCAGTGACCACCACAGGGGGCGGGACAATGAGCAGTTCTTC. Its translation is CASSDHHRGRDNEQFF.

This chain links TRBV20-1 with TRBJ2-1; 9 bases are shared with TRBD1. In germline, CDR1 is DFQATT, CDR2 SNEGSKA (reference sequence). V shed 5 bases, J shed 10 bases, and the junction held 9 bases outside the gene matches. The CDR3 runs 13 residues. The CDR3 protein is CSAPGQGIYEQFF. In DNA, the CDR3 is TGCAGTGCTCCGGGACAGGGTATATACGAGCAGTTCTTC.

The chain employs TRBV29-1 and TRBJ1-2, with D tentatively TRBD1 (5 bases). The CDR3 totals 13 residues. Looked up from germline, CDR1 is SQVTM and CDR2 is ANQGSEA. Trimming left V 4 bases short and J 2 bases short, with 11 bases between. This chain's CDR3 is CSVVVGANYGYTF. DNA of the CDR3: TGCAGCGTTGTGGTCGGGGCCAACTATGGCTACACCTTC.

This rearrangement joins TRBV6-2 or TRBV6-3 to TRBJ1-5, with TRBD1 identical over 10 bases. V shed 8 bases and J 6 bases; nucleotides not matched to a gene: 10. Germline CDR1 is MNHEY and CDR2 is SVGEGT. The CDR3 consists of 15 residues. The CDR3 spells CASPPGQGEGQPQHF. DNA of the CDR3: TGTGCCAGCCCTCCCGGACAGGGGGAAGGTCAGCCCCAGCATTTT.

V and J are TRBV9 and TRBJ1-5; D is unclear. V lost 0 bases and J 1 base, leaving 5 bases between the germline ends. The germline V gene encodes CDR1 SGDLS and CDR2 YYNGEE. The CDR3 runs 14 residues. CDR3 nucleotides: TGTGCCAGCAGCGTAGACGAGAGCAATCAGCCCCAGCATTTT. This gives the protein CASSVDESNQPQHF. Together with reference TRBV9 and TRBJ1-5, the CDR3 gives the full variable domain: DSGVTQTPKHLITATGQRVTLRCSPRSGDLSVYWYQQSLDQGLQFLIQYYNGEERAKGNILERFSAQQFPDLHSELNLSSLELGDSALYFCASSVDESNQPQHFGDGTRLSIL.

This chain joins TRBV4-1 and TRBJ1-2; TRBD1 agrees at 8 bases. J was trimmed by 6 bases and V by 2 bases; bases with no gene match: 11. Germline V gene data show CDR1 as MGHRA and CDR2 as YSYEKL. The CDR3 is 16 residues long. CDR3 coding DNA: TGCGCCAGCAGCCAACCTATCAGGGGGCCTCCCCATGGCTACACCTTC. It yields the protein CASSQPIRGPPHGYTF.

This clonotype was observed a few times. CDR3 amino acids: CASSRDSIQETQYF. CDR3 nucleotides: TGTGCCAGCAGTCGGGACAGTATTCAAGAGACCCAGTACTTC. The rearrangement uses TRBV28 and TRBJ2-5; 7 nucleotides match TRBD1. Trimming at V came to 5 bases and at J to 2 bases, leaving 5 bases not matched to a gene. Per germline, CDR1 MDHEN and CDR2 SYDVKM. The CDR3 loop spans 14 amino acids.

This chain connects TRBV4-1 to TRBJ2-2, with 7 bases identical to TRBD2. Germline lookup yields CDR1 MGHRA and CDR2 YSYEKL. The V and J ends lost 4 bases and 7 bases, in that order; junction bases with no gene match: 6. This CDR3 has 14 residues. The CDR3 sequence: CASSRRSGNGELFF. In DNA, the CDR3 is TGCGCCAGCAGCCGTCGAAGCGGGAACGGGGAGCTGTTTTTT.

This chain uses TRBV7-3 with TRBJ2-1, with D possibly TRBD1 on 6 matching bases. The J call is in doubt because the DNA end fits TRBJ2-7 better. From germline, CDR1 is SGHTA and CDR2 FQGTGA. The CDR3 length is 15 residues. CDR3 coding DNA: TGTGCCAGCAGTTGGGGGCTCTCGTCCTACAATGAGCAGTACTTC. This codes for CASSWGLSSYNEQYF.

The DNA for the CDR3 is TGTGCCAGCAGGTTAATATATAATTCACCCCTCCACTTT. Amino acids: CASRLIYNSPLHF. The rearrangement joins TRBV2 to TRBJ1-6; no definite D call. The germline CDR1 and CDR2 sequences are SNHLY and FYNNEI. The CDR3 runs to 13 residues. The ends were cut back, 6 bases at V and 4 bases at J, with 7 bases in the middle.

V usage is TRBV7-9 and J usage is TRBJ1-2, with no clear D. The germline V gene has CDR1 SEHNR and CDR2 FQNEAQ (reference sequence). Trimming left V 2 bases short and J 5 bases short, with 9 bases between. The CDR3 has 13 amino acids. DNA of the CDR3: TGTGCCAGCAGCTTATTACAGTGGTATGGCTACACCTTC. This sequence encodes CASSLLQWYGYTF. Complete variable domain (other parts from reference TRBV7-9 and TRBJ1-2): DTGVSQNPRHKITKRGQNVTFRCDPISEHNRLYWYRQTLGQGPEFLTYFQNEAQLEKSRLLSDRFSAERPKGSFSTLEIQRTEQGDSAMYLCASSLLQWYGYTFGSGTRLTVV.

This clonotype appeared once. At one of its ends the junction is not consistent with the germline gene, which may arise from a read error. CDR3 loop: CASSLGQNYSYTF. The CDR3 bases are TGTGCCAGCAGTTTAGGACAGAACTATAGCTACACCTTC. V usage is TRBV27 and J usage is TRBJ1-2; weak D call: TRBD1 (6 bases). Per the germline V gene, CDR1 is MNHEY and CDR2 is SMNVEV (reference sequence). The CDR3 is 13 residues long.

The chain is built from TRBV20-1 and TRBJ2-1; D gene uncertain. The CDR3 covers 9 residues. The V end lost 4 bases, the J end lost 15 bases, and 10 bases lay between the germline ends. Germline lookup yields CDR1 DFQATT and CDR2 SNEGSKA (reference sequence). CDR3 protein: CSATRPRFF. DNA for the CDR3: TGCAGTGCTACTAGGCCTCGGTTCTTC.

This clonotype has just a few counts. The chain is built from TRBV7-2 and TRBJ2-3; D possibly uses TRBD1 or TRBD2 (6 bases each). Per the germline V gene, CDR1 is SGHTA and CDR2 is FQGNSA. The CDR3 totals 16 residues. Between the trimmed V and J ends, which lost 7 bases and 4 bases, there was a span of 21 bases. The DNA of the CDR3 is TGTGCCAGCAATTTCGTGGGGGGCGCGATGGCAGATACGCAGTATTTT. It translates to CASNFVGGAMADTQYF. Full variable domain (rest looked up from reference TRBV7-2 and TRBJ2-3): GAGVSQSPSNKVTEKGKDVELRCDPISGHTALYWYRQSLGQGLEFLIYFQGNSAPDKSGLPSDRFSAERTGGSVSTLTIQRTQQEDSAVYLCASNFVGGAMADTQYFGPGTRLTVL.

The chain joins TRBV20-1 to TRBJ2-4; D remains ambiguous. This CDR3 spans 17 amino acids. Trimming left V 5 bases short and J 0 bases short, with 20 bases between. Germline V CDR1 and CDR2: DFQATT, SNEGSKA (reference sequence). CDR3 amino acids: CSAAFELLRLAKNIQYF. CDR3 sequence (DNA): TGCAGTGCTGCCTTTGAGTTACTACGATTAGCCAAAAACATTCAGTACTTC.

This clonotype was seen once. The genes are TRBV11-2 and TRBJ2-7, with D unresolved. V was clipped by 5 bases and J by 0 bases, with 17 bases between them. The V gene's germline CDR1 is SGHAT and CDR2 FQNNGV. CDR3 length equals 16 residues. The CDR3 protein is CASSPVKGTSSYEQYF. CDR3 bases: TGTGCCAGCAGCCCCGTCAAGGGAACCAGCTCCTACGAGCAGTACTTC. Combining the CDR3 with reference TRBV11-2 and TRBJ2-7 gives the whole variable domain EAGVAQSPRYKIIEKRQSVAFWCNPISGHATLYWYQQILGQGPKLLIQFQNNGVVDDSQLPKDRFSAERLKGVDSTLKIQPAKLEDSAVYLCASSPVKGTSSYEQYFGPGTRLTVT.

V and J are TRBV6-5 and TRBJ2-3, with 13 bases identical to TRBD2. The CDR3 is 13 residues long. V lost 7 bases to trimming and J lost 9 bases; unmatched junction nucleotides: 4. The germline CDR1 and CDR2 sequences are MNHEY and SVGAGI. CDR3 in amino acids: CASTQTSGRTQYF. The CDR3 nucleotides are TGTGCCAGCACCCAGACTAGCGGGAGGACGCAGTATTTT.

This chain links TRBV12-3 or TRBV12-4 with TRBJ2-7, with 7 bases matching TRBD2. Unmatched junction bases numbered 10, after V lost 2 bases and J lost 0 bases. The CDR3 length is 17 residues. The CDR3 DNA reads as TGTGCCAGCAGTTTAAGTTACCTAGCGGAACCCTCCTACGAGCAGTACTTC. The encoded protein is CASSLSYLAEPSYEQYF.

The chain combines TRBV6-6 with TRBJ1-1; D remains unclear. Germline V lookup: CDR1 MNHNY, CDR2 SVGAGI (reference sequence). Trimming stripped 3 bases from V and 1 base from J, with 6 bases between. The CDR3 contains 13 residues. The CDR3 sequence is CASSYGWNTEAFF. The CDR3 DNA reads as TGTGCCAGCAGTTATGGTTGGAACACTGAAGCTTTCTTT.

On this clonotype itself: A read error may explain this, as a much larger clone is one base away. In DNA, the CDR3 is TGTGCCAGCAGGTTCGACAATCAGCCCCAGCATTTT. Protein product: CASRFDNQPQHF. The chain employs TRBV12-3 or TRBV12-4 and TRBJ1-5; D call uncertain. The CDR3 has 12 amino acids. The V and J ends lost 6 bases and 3 bases respectively, with 6 bases between them.

This clonotype showed up just a few times. The gene calls are TRBV11-2 and TRBJ2-1; D is undetermined. Per the germline V gene, CDR1 is SGHAT and CDR2 is FQNNGV. The length of the CDR3 is 16 residues. The ends were cut back, 4 bases at V and 1 base at J, with 14 bases in the middle. The CDR3 reads CASSSARVISYNEQFF. CDR3 sequence (DNA): TGTGCCAGCAGCTCGGCCCGGGTTATATCCTACAATGAGCAGTTCTTC.

This clonotype was observed a few times. The chain has TRBV9 and TRBJ2-1, with 8 bases matching TRBD2. CDR1 and CDR2 (germline): SGDLS, YYNGEE. V was pared by 3 bases and J by 8 bases, with 4 bases of the junction left unmatched. The CDR3 has 13 residues. The CDR3 DNA is TGTGCCAGCAGCGCCAGACTAGCGTATGAGCAGTTCTTC. Protein sequence: CASSARLAYEQFF. Full variable domain (remainder filled in from reference TRBV9 and TRBJ2-1): DSGVTQTPKHLITATGQRVTLRCSPRSGDLSVYWYQQSLDQGLQFLIQYYNGEERAKGNILERFSAQQFPDLHSELNLSSLELGDSALYFCASSARLAYEQFFGPGTRLTVL.

The chain uses TRBV27 and TRBJ2-1; 7 positions agree with TRBD2. CDR1 is MNHEY, CDR2 SMNVEV, per germline (reference sequence). Trimming removed 7 bases from V and 5 bases from J; junction bases left unmatched: 8. This CDR3 contains 14 residues. The CDR3 bases are TGTGCCAGCACCGACACCGGGACTAACAATGAGCAGTTCTTC. Its protein product is CASTDTGTNNEQFF.

The chain links TRBV6-4 to TRBJ1-5; the D is unclear. The CDR3 extends over 13 amino acids. Trimming stripped 6 bases from V and 5 bases from J, with 11 bases between. Per the germline V gene, CDR1 is MRHNA and CDR2 is SNTAGT. CDR3 sequence: CASSLSPDQPQHF. The CDR3 DNA is TGTGCCAGCAGCCTCTCTCCCGATCAGCCCCAGCATTTT.